Presented here are 24 T cell receptor beta chains from one specimen sequenced in a study of T cell responses to AZD1222 COVID-19 vaccine. Sequencing was performed with immunoSEQ multiplex PCR; in TCRdb, only in-frame clones are kept and a portion is missing. The table shows 140,000 or so clones, with approximately 91% occurring only once. The input for sequencing was peripheral blood, taken 28 days after the second AZD1222 dose. The receptors originated from an adult who received the AZD1222 COVID-19 vaccine.

The V and J genes are TRBV19 and TRBJ1-2, with 12 bases fitting TRBD1. Germline lookup yields CDR1 LNHDA and CDR2 SQIVND (reference sequence). V lost 5 bases to trimming and J lost 7 bases; unmatched junction nucleotides: 11. The CDR3 contains 16 residues. The CDR3 nucleotides are TGTGCCAGTAGTCCCCACCGGGACAGGGGGCGCGCTGGCTACACCTTC. Amino acids: CASSPHRDRGRAGYTF.

Ten or more counts support this clone. The chain uses TRBV2 and TRBJ1-4; weak D call: TRBD1 (6 bases). CDR1 SNHLY and CDR2 FYNNEI come from the germline V gene. The CDR3 length is 14 residues. Trimming cost V 7 bases and J 4 bases, with 13 bases left between them. The CDR3 reads CASTMDSDNEKLFF. The CDR3, as DNA: TGTGCCAGCACAATGGACAGCGATAATGAAAAACTGTTTTTT.

V usage is TRBV3-1 (or the pseudogene TRBV3-2) and J usage is TRBJ2-6, with D possibly being TRBD1 (6 bases). The V end was cut by 2 bases, the J end by 3 bases, with 8 bases between. Germline values: CDR1 LGHDT, CDR2 YNNKEL (reference sequence). The length of the CDR3 is 15 residues. For the CDR3, the DNA is TGTGCCAGCAGCCAATGGGGGCTTGGGGCCAACGTCCTGACTTTC. It translates to CASSQWGLGANVLTF.

The chain couples TRBV11-1 to TRBJ2-7; 7 nucleotides line up with TRBD2. Germline V gives CDR1 SGHAT, CDR2 FQDESV (reference sequence). With 2 bases clipped from V and 1 base from J, the junction kept 5 bases outside the gene matches. The CDR3 extends over 15 amino acids. The CDR3 loop is CASSLMREQSYEQYF. CDR3 DNA: TGTGCCAGCAGCTTAATGCGGGAGCAGTCCTACGAGCAGTACTTC.

This chain links TRBV5-1 with TRBJ2-1, with D maybe TRBD2 (5 bases). In germline, CDR1 is SGHRS, CDR2 YFSETQ. CDR3 length: 14 residues. V lost 1 base, J lost 5 bases, and 10 bases lay in between. CDR3: CASSLNSENNEQFF. Here the CDR3 DNA reads TGCGCCAGCAGCTTGAATAGCGAAAACAATGAGCAGTTCTTC.

This clone was seen more than once but under ten times. The chain is built from TRBV6-5 and TRBJ1-5; D may be TRBD1 (6 bases). V was cut by 5 bases and J by 4 bases, with 12 bases left in between. This CDR3 comprises 14 residues. The germline CDR1 and CDR2 sequences are MNHEY and SVGAGI. The CDR3 DNA follows: TGTGCCAGCAGTCGCGACAGGTCAAATCAGCCCCAGCATTTT. Translation gives CASSRDRSNQPQHF.

The table lists this clone with a count of one. V and J are TRBV5-4 and TRBJ2-4; 7 bases fit TRBD1. Germline V gene sequence: CDR1 SGHNT, CDR2 YYREEE (reference sequence). The CDR3 has 15 residues. Trimming cost V 4 bases and J 2 bases; bases outside gene matches: 6. CDR3 nucleotides: TGTGCCAGCAGCCCGGGACAGCAGACCAAAAACATTCAGTACTTC. This translates into CASSPGQQTKNIQYF.

This chain uses TRBV5-1 with TRBJ2-3; D unclear. From germline, CDR1 is SGHRS and CDR2 YFSETQ. This CDR3 is 14 amino acids long. Trimming pared 5 bases from V and 2 bases from J, leaving 12 bases between. The CDR3 bases are TGCGCCAGCAGGGCCGAGGCTTTCACAGATACGCAGTATTTT. It codes for CASRAEAFTDTQYF.

The J gene is TRBJ2-7, the V gene TRBV19; D gene unclear. V was shortened by 1 base and J by 5 bases, with 15 bases between the two germline ends. The CDR3 is 15 residues long. Germline CDR1 is LNHDA and CDR2 is SQIVND (reference sequence). This CDR3 is CASSIVTGPADEQYF. The CDR3 bases are TGTGCCAGTAGTATAGTCACGGGTCCGGCCGACGAGCAGTACTTC.

The chain carries TRBV5-1 and TRBJ1-5; 7 nucleotides line up with TRBD1. J lost 2 bases, V lost 5 bases, and 4 bases had no gene match. The CDR3 extends over 14 amino acids. Germline loops: CDR1 SGHRS, CDR2 YFSETQ. The CDR3 reads CASSTGTGNQPQHF. CDR3 DNA: TGCGCCAGCAGTACTGGGACAGGCAATCAGCCCCAGCATTTT.

This clone was observed a single time. The V and J genes are TRBV5-1 and TRBJ2-2; the D gene is possibly TRBD1 (5 bases). V lost 3 bases and J 5 bases, leaving 14 bases between the germline ends. The CDR3 runs 15 residues. Germline CDR1 and CDR2: SGHRS and YFSETQ. The DNA for the CDR3 is TGCGCCAGCAGCTCAGGGCACGGGCGGACCGGGGAGCTGTTTTTT. Protein: CASSSGHGRTGELFF.

This chain connects TRBV18 to TRBJ2-1; 7 bases fit TRBD2. V lost 2 bases, J lost 0 bases, and 7 bases stayed unmatched. CDR3 length equals 17 residues. The germline V gene has CDR1 KGHSH and CDR2 LQKENI. CDR3 residues: CASSPDLAVNSYNEQFF. CDR3 nucleotide sequence: TGTGCCAGCTCACCAGACCTAGCGGTAAACTCCTACAATGAGCAGTTCTTC.

The V and J genes are TRBV24-1 and TRBJ1-1, with 8 bases matching TRBD1. CDR1 and CDR2 (germline): KGHDR, SFDVKD. The CDR3 extends over 16 amino acids. With V trimmed by 0 bases and J by 4 bases, 6 bases remained unmatched. The CDR3 loop reads CATSDLHRGVCTEAFF. The DNA for the CDR3 is TGTGCCACCAGTGATTTGCACAGGGGGGTGTGCACTGAAGCTTTCTTT.

The chain carries TRBV7-9 and TRBJ1-1; D gene uncertain. This CDR3 contains 13 residues. The germline gives CDR1 SEHNR, CDR2 FQNEAQ (reference sequence). Trimming left V 6 bases short and J 3 bases short, with 11 bases between. DNA for the CDR3: TGTGCCAGCAGAGATGGACCGTACACTGAAGCTTTCTTT. Translation gives CASRDGPYTEAFF.

The chain links TRBV20-1 to TRBJ2-1; D remains ambiguous. Trimming removed 5 bases from V and 5 bases from J, with 4 bases in between. The CDR3 covers 10 residues. Germline V gene lookup returns CDR1 DFQATT and CDR2 SNEGSKA (reference sequence). The CDR3 bases are TGCAGTGCTGTGGACAATGAGCAGTTCTTC. Amino acids: CSAVDNEQFF.

This clone was detected only once. The chain has TRBV6-5 and TRBJ1-4, with TRBD1 identical over 7 bases. V lost 2 bases, J lost 8 bases, and 5 bases stayed unmatched. Germline V gene sequence: CDR1 MNHEY, CDR2 SVGAGI. The CDR3 sequence is 14 residues long. Here the CDR3 reads CASSYAGGIEKLFF. In DNA, the CDR3 is TGTGCCAGCAGTTACGCAGGGGGGATAGAAAAACTGTTTTTT.

The chain employs TRBV6-5 and TRBJ2-7; D ambiguous. CDR1 and CDR2 (germline): MNHEY, SVGAGI. The V end lost 7 bases, the J end lost 0 bases, and 13 bases lay between the germline ends. CDR3 size: 14 residues. The CDR3 sequence is CASTSGSPSYEQYF. The CDR3 nucleotides are TGTGCCAGCACCTCGGGCAGCCCCTCCTACGAGCAGTACTTC.

The J gene is TRBJ2-4, the V gene TRBV15, with D perhaps given as TRBD1 or TRBD2 (5 bases each). V was trimmed by 1 base and J by 0 bases, leaving 13 bases between them. CDR1 and CDR2 (germline): LNHNV, YYDKDF (reference sequence). This CDR3 contains 17 residues. The CDR3 sequence is CATSRVGDGLAKNIQYF. As DNA, the CDR3 is TGTGCCACCAGCAGAGTGGGGGACGGCCTAGCCAAAAACATTCAGTACTTC.

The gene calls are TRBV24-1 and TRBJ2-6; D gene ambiguous. Per the germline V gene, CDR1 is KGHDR and CDR2 is SFDVKD. CDR3 length: 11 residues. Deletions cut 12 bases from V and 5 bases from J, with 7 bases between. The CDR3 nucleotides read TGTGCCTCCGTTAGGGCCAACGTCCTGACTTTC. This sequence encodes CASVRANVLTF.

The chain couples TRBV11-2 to TRBJ2-3, with D uncertain. V was clipped by 5 bases and J by 6 bases, with 12 bases between them. The CDR3 spans 13 residues. Germline V CDR1 and CDR2: SGHAT, FQNNGV. The CDR3 loop reads CASSPTPVDTQYF. The CDR3 nucleotides are TGTGCCAGCAGCCCCACCCCGGTGGATACGCAGTATTTT.

This sequence joins TRBV30 and TRBJ1-4; TRBD1 aligns across 9 bases. The junction had 8 bases not matched to a gene; V was cut back by 2 bases and J by 7 bases. The CDR3 runs to 15 residues. CDR1 and CDR2 (germline): GTSNPN, SVGIG (reference sequence). This chain's CDR3 is CAWSIPGTGSEKLFF. The CDR3 DNA is TGTGCCTGGAGTATTCCCGGGACAGGGAGTGAAAAACTGTTTTTT.

This chain connects TRBV5-4 to TRBJ1-5; 7 bases line up with TRBD1. Trimming took 4 bases from V and 2 from J; bases not matched to a gene: 9. Germline V gene data show CDR1 as SGHNT and CDR2 as YYREEE (reference sequence). The CDR3 consists of 16 residues. The chain's CDR3 is CASSPGGPGGNQPQHF. The DNA for the CDR3 is TGTGCCAGCAGCCCAGGGGGGCCCGGGGGCAATCAGCCCCAGCATTTT.

The chain links TRBV6-5 to TRBJ1-3, with 9 bases lining up with TRBD1. CDR3 length equals 14 residues. Trimming cost V 5 bases and J 4 bases; bases outside gene matches: 3. Germline-derived CDR1 and CDR2 are MNHEY and SVGAGI. CDR3 bases: TGTGCCAGCAGTCTCACAGGGGGCGGAAACACCATATATTTT. Amino acid sequence: CASSLTGGGNTIYF.

This sequence joins TRBV11-3 and TRBJ2-1, with a possible D match to TRBD1 (6 bases). Trimming pared 5 bases from V and 6 bases from J, leaving 17 bases between. This CDR3 comprises 15 residues. Per the germline V gene, CDR1 is SGHNT and CDR2 is YENEEA. CDR3 in amino acids: CASSLQGGPSNEQFF. The CDR3 DNA sequence: TGTGCCAGCAGCCTACAGGGTGGCCCATCCAATGAGCAGTTCTTC.